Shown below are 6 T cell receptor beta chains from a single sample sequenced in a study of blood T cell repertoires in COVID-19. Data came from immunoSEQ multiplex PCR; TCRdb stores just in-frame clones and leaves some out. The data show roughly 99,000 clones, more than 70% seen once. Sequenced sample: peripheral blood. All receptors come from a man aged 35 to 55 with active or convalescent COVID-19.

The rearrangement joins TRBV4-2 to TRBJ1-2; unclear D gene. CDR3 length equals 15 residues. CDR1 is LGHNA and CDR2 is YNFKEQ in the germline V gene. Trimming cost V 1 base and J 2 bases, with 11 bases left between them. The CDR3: CASSQGQGENYGYTF. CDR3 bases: TGTGCCAGCAGCCAAGGTCAAGGAGAAAACTATGGCTACACCTTC.

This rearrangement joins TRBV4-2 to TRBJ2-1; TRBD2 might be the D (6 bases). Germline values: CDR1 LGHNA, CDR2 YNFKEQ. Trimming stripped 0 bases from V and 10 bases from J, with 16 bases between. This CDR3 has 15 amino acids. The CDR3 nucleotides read TGTGCCAGCAGCCAAGAGGGGCTAGCGCCTAGCGAGCAGTTCTTC. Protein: CASSQEGLAPSEQFF.

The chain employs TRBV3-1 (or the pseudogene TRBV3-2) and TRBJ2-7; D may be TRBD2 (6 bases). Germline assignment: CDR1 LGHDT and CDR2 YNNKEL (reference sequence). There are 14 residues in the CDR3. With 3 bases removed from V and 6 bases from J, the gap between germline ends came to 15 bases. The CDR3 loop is CASSHSGTPGEQYF. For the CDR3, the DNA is TGTGCCAGCAGCCACTCCGGGACTCCCGGCGAGCAGTACTTC.

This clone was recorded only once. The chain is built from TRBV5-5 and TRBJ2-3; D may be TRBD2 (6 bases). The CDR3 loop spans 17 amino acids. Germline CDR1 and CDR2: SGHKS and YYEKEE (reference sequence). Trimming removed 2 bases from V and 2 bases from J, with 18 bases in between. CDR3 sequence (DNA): TGTGCCAGCAGCTTAGGGACTTTGCGAGGGAACACAGATACGCAGTATTTT. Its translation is CASSLGTLRGNTDTQYF.

CDR3 sequence reads: CASSIDTQYF. CDR3 DNA sequence: TGTGCCAGCAGTATTGATACGCAGTATTTT. The rearrangement links TRBV7-9 to TRBJ2-3; unclear D gene. Germline V gene data show CDR1 as SEHNR and CDR2 as FQNEAQ (reference sequence). This CDR3 spans 10 amino acids. The V and J ends lost 6 bases and 6 bases respectively, with 4 bases between them.

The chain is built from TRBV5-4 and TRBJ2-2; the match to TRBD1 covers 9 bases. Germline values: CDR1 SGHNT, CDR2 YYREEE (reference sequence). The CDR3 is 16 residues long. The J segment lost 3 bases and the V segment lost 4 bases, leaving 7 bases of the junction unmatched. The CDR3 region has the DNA TGTGCCAGCAGCAAAACAGGGGGCGCGGACACCGGGGAGCTGTTTTTT. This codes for CASSKTGGADTGELFF.